The T cell receptor beta chain under discussion was sequenced for a study of T-cell memory formation after mild COVID-19. TCRdb re-derived calls from the 5' RACE reads in MiXCR, one entry per CDR3 protein. The repertoire holds 400,000 or so distinct CDR3 sequences, with around 21% as singletons. Findings and caveats of the study: Some SARS-CoV-2-responding clones were already detected in memory before infection.

As for this clonotype: Its specificity is not known.

CDR1 SGHRS and CDR2 YFSETQ come from the germline V gene. This CDR3 comprises 15 residues. The germline V and J ends were trimmed by 7 bases and 1 base, with 17 bases remaining between them. The sequence was obtained from an adult woman who had mild COVID-19 (a few samples of this study predate the infection). Cell type and time point are not known. Sequenced: PBMCs or a T cell subset sorted from them (not recorded which). The chain links TRBV5-1 to TRBJ1-1; D is possibly TRBD1 (5 bases). The CDR3 loop is CASGPSGRPNTEAFF. Here the CDR3 DNA reads TGCGCCAGCGGACCATCGGGACGGCCGAACACTGAAGCTTTCTTT.